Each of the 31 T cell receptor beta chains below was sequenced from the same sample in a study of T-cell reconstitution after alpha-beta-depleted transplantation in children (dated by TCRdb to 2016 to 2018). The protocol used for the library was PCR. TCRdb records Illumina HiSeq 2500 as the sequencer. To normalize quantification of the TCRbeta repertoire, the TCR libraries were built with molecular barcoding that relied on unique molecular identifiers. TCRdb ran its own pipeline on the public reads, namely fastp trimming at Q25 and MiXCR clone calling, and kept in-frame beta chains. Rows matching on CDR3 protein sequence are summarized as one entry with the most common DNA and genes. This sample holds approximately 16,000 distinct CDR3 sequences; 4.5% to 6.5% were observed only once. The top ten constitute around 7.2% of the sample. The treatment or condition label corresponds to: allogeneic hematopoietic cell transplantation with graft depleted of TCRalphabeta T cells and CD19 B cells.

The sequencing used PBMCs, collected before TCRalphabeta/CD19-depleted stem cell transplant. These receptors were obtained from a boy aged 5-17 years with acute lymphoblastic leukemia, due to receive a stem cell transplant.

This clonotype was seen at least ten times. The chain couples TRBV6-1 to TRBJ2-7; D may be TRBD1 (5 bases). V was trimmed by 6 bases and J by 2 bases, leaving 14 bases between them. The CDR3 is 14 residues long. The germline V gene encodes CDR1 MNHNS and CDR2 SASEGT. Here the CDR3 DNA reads TGTGCCAGCAGGGACACCAGAAGGGCCTACGAGCAGTACTTC. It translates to CASRDTRRAYEQYF.

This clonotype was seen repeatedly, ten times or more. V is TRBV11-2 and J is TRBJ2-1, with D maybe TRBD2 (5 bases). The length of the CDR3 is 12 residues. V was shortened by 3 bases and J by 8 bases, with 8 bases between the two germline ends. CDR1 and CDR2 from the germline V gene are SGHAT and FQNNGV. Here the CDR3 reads CASSFGGDEQFF. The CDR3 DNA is TGTGCCAGCAGCTTCGGAGGAGATGAGCAGTTCTTC.

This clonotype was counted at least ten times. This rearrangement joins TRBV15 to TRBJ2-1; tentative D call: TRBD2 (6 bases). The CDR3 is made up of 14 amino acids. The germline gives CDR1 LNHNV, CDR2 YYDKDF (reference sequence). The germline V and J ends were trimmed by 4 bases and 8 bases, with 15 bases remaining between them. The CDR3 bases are TGTGCCACCAGCATGACTAGGCTAGGCCATGAGCAGTTCTTC. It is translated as CATSMTRLGHEQFF.

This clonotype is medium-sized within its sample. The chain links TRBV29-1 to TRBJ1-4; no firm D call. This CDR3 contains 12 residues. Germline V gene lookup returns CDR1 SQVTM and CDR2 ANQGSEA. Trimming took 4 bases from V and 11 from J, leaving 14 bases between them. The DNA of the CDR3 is TGCAGCGTTGGTAGAGCTGATTCCAAACTGTTTTTT. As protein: CSVGRADSKLFF.

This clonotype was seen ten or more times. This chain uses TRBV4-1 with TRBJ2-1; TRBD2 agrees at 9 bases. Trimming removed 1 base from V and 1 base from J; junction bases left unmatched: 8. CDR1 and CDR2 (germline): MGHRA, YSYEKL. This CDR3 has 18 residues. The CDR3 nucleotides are TGCGCCAGCAGCCAAGGGCTAGCGGGGTACGGGTCCTACAATGAGCAGTTCTTC. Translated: CASSQGLAGYGSYNEQFF.

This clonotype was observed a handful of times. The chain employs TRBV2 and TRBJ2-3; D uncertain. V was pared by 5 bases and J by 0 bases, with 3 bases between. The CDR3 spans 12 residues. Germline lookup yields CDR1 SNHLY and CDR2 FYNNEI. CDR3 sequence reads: CASSFSTDTQYF. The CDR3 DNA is TGTGCCAGCAGTTTTAGCACAGATACGCAGTATTTT.

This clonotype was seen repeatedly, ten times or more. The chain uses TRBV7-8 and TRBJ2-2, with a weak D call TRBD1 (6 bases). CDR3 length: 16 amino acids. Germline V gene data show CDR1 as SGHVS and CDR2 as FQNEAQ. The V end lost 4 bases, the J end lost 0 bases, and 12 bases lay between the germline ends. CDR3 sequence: CASSSRTVTNTGELFF. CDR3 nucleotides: TGTGCCAGCAGCTCCAGGACAGTAACGAACACCGGGGAGCTGTTTTTT.

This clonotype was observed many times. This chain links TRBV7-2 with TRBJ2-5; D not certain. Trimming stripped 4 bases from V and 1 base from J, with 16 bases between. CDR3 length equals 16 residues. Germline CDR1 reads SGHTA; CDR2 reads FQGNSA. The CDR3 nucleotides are TGTGCCAGCAGCTCCGGGTTCTGGCCGGTCCAAGAGACCCAGTACTTC. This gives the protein CASSSGFWPVQETQYF.

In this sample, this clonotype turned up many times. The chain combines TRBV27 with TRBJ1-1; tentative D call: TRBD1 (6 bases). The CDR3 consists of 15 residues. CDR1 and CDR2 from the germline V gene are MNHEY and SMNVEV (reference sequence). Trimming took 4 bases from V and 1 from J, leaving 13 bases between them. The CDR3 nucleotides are TGTGCCAGCAGTTCACAGGGTACTGGGAACACTGAAGCTTTCTTT. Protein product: CASSSQGTGNTEAFF.

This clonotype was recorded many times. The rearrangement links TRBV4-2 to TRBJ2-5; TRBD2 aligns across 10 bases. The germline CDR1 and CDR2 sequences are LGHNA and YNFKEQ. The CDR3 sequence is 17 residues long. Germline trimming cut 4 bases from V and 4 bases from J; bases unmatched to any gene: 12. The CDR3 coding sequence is TGTGCCAGCAGCCGTGGGACTAGCGAAATGTTAGGAGAGACCCAGTACTTC. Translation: CASSRGTSEMLGETQYF.

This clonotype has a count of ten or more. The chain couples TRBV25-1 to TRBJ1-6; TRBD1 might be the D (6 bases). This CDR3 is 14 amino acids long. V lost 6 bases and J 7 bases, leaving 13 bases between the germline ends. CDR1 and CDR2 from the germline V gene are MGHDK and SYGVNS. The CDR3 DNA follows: TGTGCCAGCAGCCCTAGGGGGAGAAATTCACCCCTCCACTTT. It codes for CASSPRGRNSPLHF.

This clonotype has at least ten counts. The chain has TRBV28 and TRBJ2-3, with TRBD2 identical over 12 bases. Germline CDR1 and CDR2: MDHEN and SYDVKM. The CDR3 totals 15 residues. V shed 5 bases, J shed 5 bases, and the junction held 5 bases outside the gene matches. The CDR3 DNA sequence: TGTGCCAGCAGTGAGACTAGCGGGGGTAAAGATACGCAGTATTTT. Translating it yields CASSETSGGKDTQYF.

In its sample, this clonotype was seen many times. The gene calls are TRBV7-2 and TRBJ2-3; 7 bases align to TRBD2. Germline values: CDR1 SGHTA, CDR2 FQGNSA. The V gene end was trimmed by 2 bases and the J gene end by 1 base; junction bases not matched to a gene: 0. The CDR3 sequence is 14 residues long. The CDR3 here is CASSLTSGTDTQYF. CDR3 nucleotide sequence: TGTGCCAGCAGCTTAACTAGCGGCACAGATACGCAGTATTTT.

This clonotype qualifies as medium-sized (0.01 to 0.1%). CDR3: CASSDRERGNEQFF. The CDR3 DNA is TGTGCCAGCAGCGACCGGGAGCGAGGCAATGAGCAGTTCTTC. The chain couples TRBV9 to TRBJ2-1, with D tentatively TRBD2 (6 bases). The germline V gene encodes CDR1 SGDLS and CDR2 YYNGEE. The CDR3 has 14 amino acids. V lost 3 bases and J lost 6, with 13 bases in between.

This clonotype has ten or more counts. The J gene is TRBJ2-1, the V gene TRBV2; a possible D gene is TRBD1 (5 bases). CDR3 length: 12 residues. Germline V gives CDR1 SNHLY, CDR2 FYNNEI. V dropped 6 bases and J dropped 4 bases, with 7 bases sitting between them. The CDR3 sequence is CASRGDYNEQFF. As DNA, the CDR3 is TGTGCCAGCAGAGGGGATTACAATGAGCAGTTCTTC.

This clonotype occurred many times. The CDR3, as DNA: TGCGCCAGCAGCGGGACAGCGAACACCGGGGAGCTGTTTTTT. This codes for CASSGTANTGELFF. The rearrangement joins TRBV4-1 to TRBJ2-2; the match to TRBD1 covers 7 bases. The CDR3 sequence is 14 residues long. V shed 5 bases and J 0 bases; nucleotides not matched to a gene: 0. In germline, CDR1 is MGHRA, CDR2 YSYEKL.

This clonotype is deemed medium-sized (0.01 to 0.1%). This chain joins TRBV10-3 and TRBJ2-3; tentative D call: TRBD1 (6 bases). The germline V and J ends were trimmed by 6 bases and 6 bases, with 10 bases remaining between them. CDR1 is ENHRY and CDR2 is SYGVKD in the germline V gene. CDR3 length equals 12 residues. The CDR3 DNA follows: TGTGCCATCAGCCCAGGGGCTGATACGCAGTATTTT. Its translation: CAISPGADTQYF.

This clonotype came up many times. This chain's CDR3 is CASSPTGTGTNYGYTF. The CDR3 DNA reads as TGTGCCAGCAGCCCCACGGGGACAGGGACTAACTATGGCTACACCTTC. This chain uses TRBV7-9 with TRBJ1-2, with 9 bases that match TRBD1. There are 16 residues in the CDR3. V dropped 5 bases and J dropped 0; count of bases not matched to a gene: 7. Germline V gives CDR1 SEHNR, CDR2 FQNEAQ (reference sequence).

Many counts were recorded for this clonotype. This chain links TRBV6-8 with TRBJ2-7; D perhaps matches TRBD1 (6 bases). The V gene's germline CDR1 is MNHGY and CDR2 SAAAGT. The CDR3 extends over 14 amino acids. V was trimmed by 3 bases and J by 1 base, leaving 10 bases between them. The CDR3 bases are TGTGCCAGCAGTTATCTTGGACAGTCCTACGAGCAGTACTTC. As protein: CASSYLGQSYEQYF.

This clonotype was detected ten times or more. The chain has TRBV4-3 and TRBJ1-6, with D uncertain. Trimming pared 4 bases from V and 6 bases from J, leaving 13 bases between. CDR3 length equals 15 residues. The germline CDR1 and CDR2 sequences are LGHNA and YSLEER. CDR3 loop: CASSPRGGFNSPLHF. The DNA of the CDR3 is TGCGCCAGCAGCCCCAGAGGAGGGTTTAATTCACCCCTCCACTTT.

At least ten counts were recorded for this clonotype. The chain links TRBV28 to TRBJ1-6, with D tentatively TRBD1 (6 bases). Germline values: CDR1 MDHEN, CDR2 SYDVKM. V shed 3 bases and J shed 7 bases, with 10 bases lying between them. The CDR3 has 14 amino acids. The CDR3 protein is CASSFRGGNSPLHF. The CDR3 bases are TGTGCCAGCAGTTTTAGGGGGGGGAATTCACCCCTCCACTTT.

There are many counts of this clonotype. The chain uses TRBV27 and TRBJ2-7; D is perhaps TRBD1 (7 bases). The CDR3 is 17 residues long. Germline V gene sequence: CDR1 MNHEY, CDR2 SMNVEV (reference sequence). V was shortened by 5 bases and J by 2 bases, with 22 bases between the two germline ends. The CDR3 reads CASSLQPRGAGTYEQYF. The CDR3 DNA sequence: TGTGCCAGCAGTCTCCAACCCAGGGGGGCGGGGACCTACGAGCAGTACTTC.

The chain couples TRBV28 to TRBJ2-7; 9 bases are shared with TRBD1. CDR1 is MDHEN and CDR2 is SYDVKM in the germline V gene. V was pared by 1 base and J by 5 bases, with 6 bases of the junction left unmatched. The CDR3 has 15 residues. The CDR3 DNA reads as TGTGCCAGCAGTTTATTTGGGACAGGGCTACACGAGCAGTACTTC. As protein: CASSLFGTGLHEQYF.

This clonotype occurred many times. The CDR3 region is CSARDSRGLRTEAFF. DNA for the CDR3: TGCAGTGCTAGAGATAGCAGGGGGTTACGCACTGAAGCTTTCTTT. V gene TRBV20-1 combines with J gene TRBJ1-1, with TRBD1 matching 7 bases. Unmatched junction bases numbered 8, after V lost 0 bases and J lost 4 bases. Germline V gives CDR1 DFQATT, CDR2 SNEGSKA (reference sequence). The CDR3 runs 15 residues.

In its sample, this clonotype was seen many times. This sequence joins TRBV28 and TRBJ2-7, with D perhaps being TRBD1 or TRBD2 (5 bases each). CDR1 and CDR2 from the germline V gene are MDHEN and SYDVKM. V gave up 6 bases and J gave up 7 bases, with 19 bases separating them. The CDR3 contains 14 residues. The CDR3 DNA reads TGTGCCAGCAGCCCCGGGACCCCTAGGTTGGAGCAGTACTTC. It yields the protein CASSPGTPRLEQYF. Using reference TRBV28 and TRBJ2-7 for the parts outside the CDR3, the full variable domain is DVKVTQSSRYLVKRTGEKVFLECVQDMDHENMFWYRQDPGLGLRLIYFSYDVKMKEKGDIPEGYSVSREKKERFSLILESASTNQTSMYLCASSPGTPRLEQYFGPGTRLTVT.

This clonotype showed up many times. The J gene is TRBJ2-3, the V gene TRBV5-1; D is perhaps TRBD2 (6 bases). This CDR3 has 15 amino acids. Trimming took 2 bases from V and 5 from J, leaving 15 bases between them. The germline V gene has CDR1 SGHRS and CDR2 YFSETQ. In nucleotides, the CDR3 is TGCGCCAGCAGCTTAACGGCGGGAAGTGGAGATACGCAGTATTTT. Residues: CASSLTAGSGDTQYF.

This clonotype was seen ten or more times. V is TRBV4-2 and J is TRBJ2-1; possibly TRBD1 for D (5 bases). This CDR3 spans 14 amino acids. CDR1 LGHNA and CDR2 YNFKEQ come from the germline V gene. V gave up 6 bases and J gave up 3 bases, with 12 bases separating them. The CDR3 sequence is CASRKQGGYNEQFF. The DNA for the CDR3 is TGTGCCAGCAGAAAGCAGGGCGGCTACAATGAGCAGTTCTTC.

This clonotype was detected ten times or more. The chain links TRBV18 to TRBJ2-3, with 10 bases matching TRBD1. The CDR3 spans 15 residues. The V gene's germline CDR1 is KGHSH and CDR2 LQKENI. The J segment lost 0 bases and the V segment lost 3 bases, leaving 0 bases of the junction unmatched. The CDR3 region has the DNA TGTGCCAGCTCACCGGACAGGGGGAGCACAGATACGCAGTATTTT. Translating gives CASSPDRGSTDTQYF.

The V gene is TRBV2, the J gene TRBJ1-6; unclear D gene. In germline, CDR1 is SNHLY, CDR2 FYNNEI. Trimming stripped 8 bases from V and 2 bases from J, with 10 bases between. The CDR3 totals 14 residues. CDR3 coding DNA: TGTGCCAGCCAAACAGTACCCTATAATTCACCCCTCCACTTT. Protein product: CASQTVPYNSPLHF.

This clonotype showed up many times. The CDR3 region is CASSRGKDTEAFF. The CDR3 nucleotides are TGTGCCAGCTCACGAGGGAAGGACACTGAAGCTTTCTTT. The J gene is TRBJ1-1, the V gene TRBV18; D is unresolved. The CDR3 has 13 amino acids. Between the trimmed V and J ends, which lost 4 bases and 3 bases, there was a span of 9 bases. Germline assignment: CDR1 KGHSH and CDR2 LQKENI. Looking up the rest from reference TRBV18 and TRBJ1-1 gives the full variable domain: NAGVMQNPRHLVRRRGQEARLRCSPMKGHSHVYWYRQLPEEGLKFMVYLQKENIIDESGMPKERFSAEFPKEGPSILRIQQVVRGDSAAYFCASSRGKDTEAFFGQGTRLTVV.

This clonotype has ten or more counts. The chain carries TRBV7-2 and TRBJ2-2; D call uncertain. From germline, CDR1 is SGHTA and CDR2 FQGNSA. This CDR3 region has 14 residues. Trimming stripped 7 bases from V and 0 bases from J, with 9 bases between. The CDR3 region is CASNKGTNTGELFF. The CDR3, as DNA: TGTGCCAGCAATAAAGGGACGAACACCGGGGAGCTGTTTTTT.